Following are 4 T cell receptor beta chains from one sample sequenced in a study of blood T cells in healthy people across ages. With a J-beta primer mix and a sample-barcoded 5' primer, a second PCR ran roughly 6 to 12 cycles. TCRdb processed the 5' RACE reads anew with MiXCR; each CDR3 protein has one entry. The repertoire holds under 800,000 distinct CDR3 sequences, around a fifth seen once, with roughly 3.6% in the top ten. Sequenced material: blood. The receptors were gathered from a man in his 70s in good health.

The chain has TRBV27 and TRBJ2-5; D remains ambiguous. Germline V CDR1 and CDR2: MNHEY, SMNVEV (reference sequence). Between the trimmed V and J ends, which lost 6 bases and 2 bases, there was a span of 10 bases. CDR3 length: 13 residues. The CDR3 spells CASRRPGQETQYF. CDR3 bases: TGTGCCAGCAGACGCCCCGGGCAAGAGACCCAGTACTTC.

This clonotype was seen a few times. This chain links TRBV2 with TRBJ2-6, with D perhaps matching TRBD2 (6 bases). The CDR3 covers 16 residues. Trimming removed 5 bases at V and 2 bases at J, with 13 bases between. CDR1 and CDR2 from the germline V gene are SNHLY and FYNNEI. The CDR3 DNA follows: TGTGCCAGCAGTCCGGGACTCGCGGCTGGGGCCAACGTCCTGACTTTC. Encoded protein: CASSPGLAAGANVLTF.

This clonotype occurred many times. This chain uses TRBV3-1 with TRBJ2-5; 7 bases match TRBD2. V lost 1 base to trimming and J lost 4 bases; unmatched junction nucleotides: 3. Germline V gene lookup returns CDR1 LGHDT and CDR2 YNNKEL (reference sequence). The CDR3 sequence is 14 residues long. CDR3 loop: CASSQVGRRETQYF. CDR3 coding DNA: TGTGCCAGCAGCCAAGTCGGGAGGCGAGAGACCCAGTACTTC.

There are a few counts of this clonotype. The genes are TRBV4-3 and TRBJ2-1, with TRBD2 identical over 11 bases. CDR1 is LGHNA and CDR2 is YSLEER in the germline V gene. The CDR3 is 16 residues long. V shed 1 base and J 8 bases; nucleotides not matched to a gene: 7. The CDR3 DNA reads as TGCGCCAGCAGCCAAGGACTAGCGGGACAGGGATATGAGCAGTTCTTC. Translating gives CASSQGLAGQGYEQFF.